A selection of T cell receptor beta chains follows, all from one sample in a study of CD4 T cells in relation to SARS-CoV-2 and coronaviruses. Measured with immunoSEQ multiplex PCR; TCRdb has only the in-frame clones, and not every one. Of about 11,000 clones in the sample, approximately 74% were seen once. No antigen is known for these receptors. The sequenced sample consisted of CD4+ T cells from PBMCs, cultured in vitro. The receptors come from a human donor in good health. The CDR3 runs from the conserved cysteine through the conserved F or W. The D gene is left open where the match is weak. Expanded clones get a size class; other rows say once, few or many, or leave the size out.

TRBV4-3	NA	TRBJ1-2	few	CASSQVGGPGVYGYTF	TGCGCCAGCAGCCAAGTGGGCGGGCCGGGTGTTTATGGCTACACCTTC
TRBV10-2	NA	TRBJ2-5	NA	CASRAGQETQYF	TGCGCCAGCCGGGCAGGACAAGAGACCCAGTACTTC
TRBV4-1	NA	TRBJ2-7	few	CASSLTWDPLYEQYF	TGCGCCAGCAGCCTAACCTGGGACCCCCTCTACGAGCAGTACTTC
TRBV7-2	TRBD1	TRBJ1-5	NA	CASSLGDRIFPQPQHF	TGTGCCAGCAGCTTAGGGGACAGAATTTTCCCTCAGCCCCAGCATTTT
TRBV4-1	TRBD2	TRBJ2-7	NA	CASSQLPGLAGYEQYF	TGCGCCAGCAGCCAACTGCCGGGACTAGCGGGATACGAGCAGTACTTC
TRBV19	NA	TRBJ1-1	NA	CASRNGGDYGTEAFF	TGTGCCAGTAGGAATGGCGGGGATTACGGAACTGAAGCTTTCTTT
TRBV7-8	NA	TRBJ2-7	NA	CASSLEEGAAYEQYF	TGTGCCAGCAGCTTAGAGGAGGGGGCCGCTTACGAGCAGTACTTC
TRBV18	TRBD1	TRBJ1-1	NA	CASSPPGQGLNTEAFF	TGTGCCAGCTCACCACCGGGACAGGGCCTGAACACTGAAGCTTTCTTT
TRBV18	TRBD2	TRBJ2-1	NA	CASSLSSGGYNEQFF	TGTGCCAGCTCACTATCTAGCGGGGGGTACAATGAGCAGTTCTTC
TRBV10-3	NA	TRBJ2-3	NA	CAIEEGGGADTQYF	TGTGCCATCGAGGAGGGGGGGGGCGCAGATACGCAGTATTTT
TRBV30	NA	TRBJ1-2	NA	CAWSVLSGYTF	TGTGCCTGGAGTGTTCTCTCTGGCTACACCTTC
TRBV19	NA	TRBJ2-3	NA	CASSIRGYTDTQYF	TGTGCCAGTAGTATTCGGGGGTACACAGATACGCAGTATTTT
TRBV30	NA	TRBJ1-3	few	CAWSARMGNTIYF	TGTGCCTGGAGTGCCAGGATGGGAAACACCATATATTTT
TRBV19	NA	TRBJ2-3	NA	CASSMLGAGDTQYF	TGTGCCAGTAGTATGCTAGGGGCGGGAGATACGCAGTATTTT
TRBV18	NA	TRBJ1-1	NA	CASSSRVGIDTEAFF	TGTGCCAGCTCTTCGCGGGTAGGGATCGACACTGAAGCTTTCTTT
TRBV18	NA	TRBJ2-7	NA	CASSPPYGQPYEQYF	TGTGCCAGCTCACCACCGTATGGACAGCCCTACGAGCAGTACTTC
TRBV4-3	TRBD1	TRBJ1-3	NA	CASSQDGPDRVVNTIYF	TGCGCCAGCAGCCAAGACGGTCCGGACAGGGTTGTAAACACCATATATTTT
TRBV2	NA	TRBJ2-4	NA	CASSLAKNIQYF	TGTGCCAGCAGTCTAGCCAAAAACATTCAGTACTTC
TRBV9	TRBD1	TRBJ2-5	NA	CASSQGDLQETQYF	TGTGCCAGCAGCCAGGGGGACCTACAAGAGACCCAGTACTTC
TRBV4-3	NA	TRBJ2-2	NA	CASSQDPTRDGELFF	TGCGCCAGCAGCCAAGACCCAACCAGAGACGGGGAGCTGTTTTTT
TRBV19	NA	TRBJ1-6	few	CAAQESYNSPLHF	TGTGCCGCTCAGGAGTCCTATAATTCACCCCTCCACTTT
TRBV12-3/TRBV12-4	TRBD2	TRBJ2-3	NA	CASSAGLPDTQYF	TGTGCCAGCAGTGCGGGACTACCAGATACGCAGTATTTT
TRBV4-3	NA	TRBJ1-5	once	CASSQEGWGDQHF	TGCGCCAGCAGCCAAGAGGGATGGGGGGATCAGCATTTT